The 24 T cell receptor beta chains given below trace back to one sample, sequenced in a study of T cell repertoires in cytomegalovirus infection. These receptors are not linked to any known antigen. MiXCR, applied by TCRdb to the reads, yields one record per CDR3 protein. The table has around 430,000 distinct CDR3 sequences, about 39% seen once. The sample here was cultured PBMCs, taken from culture after CMV antigen stimulation. The receptors derive from a human donor in good health (CMV status not recorded). Some clones in this sample may be carry-over from other donors' samples.

This clonotype appeared a few times. This rearrangement joins TRBV23-1 to TRBJ2-3; D gene ambiguous. TRBV23-1 is annotated as an ORF whose role is uncertain. This CDR3 has 14 residues. Trimming left V 1 base short and J 4 bases short, with 9 bases between. Here the CDR3 reads CASSQFTPPDTQYF. CDR3 in DNA: TGCGCCAGCAGTCAATTCACCCCCCCAGATACGCAGTATTTT.

In this sample, this clonotype turned up once. V usage is TRBV19 and J usage is TRBJ2-3; D call uncertain. CDR3 size: 11 residues. V lost 9 bases to trimming and J lost 2 bases, with 6 bases between them. From germline, CDR1 is LNHDA and CDR2 SQIVND (reference sequence). The CDR3 nucleotides are TGTGCCAGGGCCTTCACAGATACGCAGTATTTT. This sequence encodes CARAFTDTQYF.

This clonotype was seen a few times. CDR3 nucleotide sequence: TGTGCCAGCAGCCCCCGCGGGGGTGCGCGCTACGAGCAGTACTTC. It encodes CASSPRGGARYEQYF. The genes are TRBV7-2 and TRBJ2-7; 7 bases agree with TRBD2. Trimming cost V 5 bases and J 3 bases; bases outside gene matches: 10. The germline V gene has CDR1 SGHTA and CDR2 FQGNSA. The CDR3 covers 15 residues.

The chain joins TRBV2 to TRBJ1-4; tentatively, D is TRBD1 (5 bases). Germline V gene data show CDR1 as SNHLY and CDR2 as FYNNEI. V lost 5 bases to trimming and J lost 5 bases, with 9 bases between them. This CDR3 has 13 amino acids. Written as DNA, the CDR3 is TGTGCCAGCAGTCAAGACAGAAATGAAAAACTGTTTTTT. Translating gives CASSQDRNEKLFF. The full variable domain, with the rest looked up from reference TRBV2 and TRBJ1-4, is EPEVTQTPSHQVTQMGQEVILRCVPISNHLYFYWYRQILGQKVEFLVSFYNNEISEKSEIFDDQFSVERPDGSNFTLKIRSTKLEDSAMYFCASSQDRNEKLFFGSGTQLSVL.

This clonotype was observed many times. This chain links TRBV7-2 with TRBJ2-7; maybe TRBD2 (7 bases). V lost 3 bases, J lost 0 bases, and 12 bases lay in between. Germline V gives CDR1 SGHTA, CDR2 FQGNSA. The CDR3 totals 15 residues. The CDR3 sequence: CASSLAGASSYEQYF. CDR3 in DNA: TGTGCCAGCAGCTTGGCGGGGGCCAGCTCCTACGAGCAGTACTTC.

V gene TRBV4-3 combines with J gene TRBJ1-2, with D perhaps TRBD1 (5 bases). The CDR3 runs 14 residues. The germline V gene has CDR1 LGHNA and CDR2 YSLEER. Deletions cut 0 bases from V and 5 bases from J, with 10 bases between. CDR3 coding DNA: TGCGCCAGCAGCCAAGATGTGACAGTTTATGGCTACACCTTC. It translates to CASSQDVTVYGYTF.

J is TRBJ2-5 and V is TRBV18, with TRBD1 matching over 7 bases. CDR3 length equals 17 residues. Germline V CDR1 and CDR2: KGHSH, LQKENI. Germline trimming cut 2 bases from V and 4 bases from J; bases unmatched to any gene: 13. The CDR3, as DNA: TGTGCCAGCTCACCAAGCCCTGAAAGGGGGCGACGAGAGACCCAGTACTTC. Translation gives CASSPSPERGRRETQYF. Filled out from reference TRBV18 and TRBJ2-5, the complete variable domain reads NAGVMQNPRHLVRRRGQEARLRCSPMKGHSHVYWYRQLPEEGLKFMVYLQKENIIDESGMPKERFSAEFPKEGPSILRIQQVVRGDSAAYFCASSPSPERGRRETQYFGPGTRLLVL.

The chain carries TRBV12-3 or TRBV12-4 and TRBJ1-4; tentative D call: TRBD1 (6 bases). V lost 8 bases to trimming and J lost 4 bases, with 23 bases between them. The CDR3 length is 17 residues. In DNA, the CDR3 is TGTGCCAGCTATACCCTGTCGGGGGGCAGGGGTAATGAAAAACTGTTTTTT. This translates into CASYTLSGGRGNEKLFF.

V gene TRBV3-1 combines with J gene TRBJ2-2; 9 bases map to TRBD1. The V segment lost 2 bases and the J segment 6 bases; nucleotides outside the gene matches: 1. This CDR3 has 14 amino acids. Germline loops: CDR1 LGHDT, CDR2 YNNKEL (reference sequence). CDR3 nucleotide sequence: TGTGCCAGCAGCCAACGGGACAGGGCCGGGGAGCTGTTTTTT. Protein product: CASSQRDRAGELFF. Combining the CDR3 with reference TRBV3-1 and TRBJ2-2 gives the whole variable domain DTAVSQTPKYLVTQMGNDKSIKCEQNLGHDTMYWYKQDSKKFLKIMFSYNNKELIINETVPNRFSPKSPDKAHLNLHINSLELGDSAVYFCASSQRDRAGELFFGEGSRLTVL.

This clonotype has only a few counts. V is TRBV6-2 or TRBV6-3 and J is TRBJ2-7; 7 positions agree with TRBD2. Germline V gene sequence: CDR1 MNHEY, CDR2 SVGEGT. The CDR3 is made up of 16 amino acids. V lost 2 bases and J lost 3; bases outside the gene matches: 10. The CDR3 sequence: CASSYLKTSWVYEQYF. CDR3 bases: TGTGCCAGCAGTTACCTGAAGACTAGCTGGGTCTACGAGCAGTACTTC.

A single count supports this clonotype. The chain is built from TRBV6-6 and TRBJ1-2; TRBD1 might be the D (6 bases). Trimming left V 7 bases short and J 4 bases short, with 16 bases between. This CDR3 comprises 14 residues. Germline loops: CDR1 MNHNY, CDR2 SVGAGI (reference sequence). CDR3 sequence: CASNLRRDTYGYTF. The DNA of the CDR3 is TGTGCCAGCAACCTAAGGCGGGACACCTATGGCTACACCTTC.

This clonotype was observed a handful of times. V and J are TRBV7-9 and TRBJ2-5; 7 bases map to TRBD2. Trimming took 5 bases from V and 6 from J; bases not matched to a gene: 12. This CDR3 is built from 15 residues. CDR1 is SEHNR, CDR2 FQNEAQ, per germline (reference sequence). DNA for the CDR3: TGTGCCAGCAGCCACGGTGGGCGGGAGCGAAAGACCCAGTACTTC. This encodes CASSHGGRERKTQYF.

The CDR3 loop reads CASSPLGATDTQYF. CDR3 nucleotide sequence: TGTGCCAGCAGCCCCCTTGGGGCCACAGATACGCAGTATTTT. This chain connects TRBV7-2 to TRBJ2-3, with D possibly being TRBD1 (5 bases). Between the trimmed V and J ends, which lost 5 bases and 2 bases, there was a span of 11 bases. The germline gives CDR1 SGHTA, CDR2 FQGNSA. The CDR3 is 14 amino acids.

The V and J genes are TRBV7-6 and TRBJ2-5, with a weak D call TRBD1 (6 bases). The CDR3 consists of 15 residues. Germline assignment: CDR1 SGHVS and CDR2 FNYEAQ. Trimming cost V 4 bases and J 4 bases, with 16 bases left between them. This chain's CDR3 is CASSSTPGVGETQYF. The CDR3 DNA sequence: TGTGCCAGCAGCTCTACCCCAGGGGTGGGAGAGACCCAGTACTTC.

Only a few counts were recorded for this clonotype. The chain uses TRBV7-2 and TRBJ2-3; 11 nucleotides align to TRBD2. CDR1 is SGHTA, CDR2 FQGNSA, per germline. J was trimmed by 5 bases and V by 3 bases; bases with no gene match: 1. This CDR3 is 14 amino acids long. CDR3 sequence reads: CASSFGLAGDTQYF. In DNA form, the CDR3 reads TGTGCCAGCAGCTTTGGACTAGCGGGAGATACGCAGTATTTT.

In regard to this clonotype: The germline gene is not matched at one end of the junction; a read error may be the cause. This sequence joins TRBV12-3 or TRBV12-4 and TRBJ1-1; D call uncertain. The CDR3 length is 11 residues. The CDR3 bases are TGTGCCAGCAGTTTGTCCGGTCTACTCCTTTTT. The encoded protein is CASSLSGLLLF.

The chain combines TRBV30 with TRBJ2-6, with a possible D match to TRBD2 (5 bases). V was pared by 0 bases and J by 1 base, with 7 bases between. Germline loops: CDR1 GTSNPN, CDR2 SVGIG (reference sequence). CDR3 length: 15 residues. This CDR3 reads CAWSVGGSGANVLTF. CDR3 DNA sequence: TGTGCCTGGAGTGTAGGCGGGTCTGGGGCCAACGTCCTGACTTTC.

The rearrangement uses TRBV7-6 and TRBJ2-1; perhaps TRBD2 as D (6 bases). Trimming shortened V by 5 bases and J by 10 bases, and 18 bases separated the two germline ends. This CDR3 has 14 residues. The germline V gene encodes CDR1 SGHVS and CDR2 FNYEAQ. This CDR3 reads CASSLSGPIGEQFF. As DNA, the CDR3 is TGTGCCAGCAGCCTCAGCGGGCCTATAGGGGAGCAGTTCTTC.

The table lists this clonotype with a few counts. This chain links TRBV12-3 or TRBV12-4 with TRBJ2-3; D not resolved. The CDR3 is made up of 13 amino acids. V was trimmed by 7 bases and J by 2 bases, leaving 10 bases between them. The CDR3 DNA reads TGTGCCAGCAAATCTGGAACCACAGATACGCAGTATTTT. Translating it yields CASKSGTTDTQYF.

Remarks on this clonotype: At one end, the junction sequence differs from germline, possibly due to a read error. V usage is TRBV4-1 and J usage is TRBJ2-5; 10 bases line up with TRBD2. There are 17 residues in the CDR3. CDR1 and CDR2 from the germline V gene are MGHRA and YSYEKL. CDR3 in DNA: TGTGCCAGCAGCCAAGAAGACAGCGGGAGGGCCGGGGAGACCCAGTACTTC. It encodes CASSQEDSGRAGETQYF.

The gene calls are TRBV6-1 and TRBJ1-2, with 8 bases identical to TRBD1. The CDR3 has 13 amino acids. After removal of 6 bases from V and 5 bases from J, the junction contained 5 bases not matched to a gene. The germline V gene has CDR1 MNHNS and CDR2 SASEGT. The chain's CDR3 is CASSVQGGYGYTF. The CDR3 DNA follows: TGTGCCAGCAGCGTACAGGGGGGATATGGCTACACCTTC.

This clonotype was seen a handful of times. One end of the junction does not line up with germline, which may come from a read error. J is TRBJ2-7 and V is TRBV25-1; D may be TRBD2 (5 bases). The CDR3 consists of 12 residues. Germline CDR1 and CDR2: MGHDK and SYGVNS. The CDR3 sequence is CATYELGAGRFF. The CDR3 DNA reads TGTGCCACCTACGAGCTGGGAGCAGGAAGGTTCTTC.

The chain carries TRBV28 and TRBJ2-7, with 8 bases identical to TRBD2. V dropped 5 bases and J dropped 0; count of bases not matched to a gene: 6. This CDR3 is 15 amino acids long. The germline gives CDR1 MDHEN, CDR2 SYDVKM. CDR3 DNA sequence: TGTGCCAGCAGTCTTAGCGGGGTGATCTCCTACGAGCAGTACTTC. Protein: CASSLSGVISYEQYF.

The chain joins TRBV7-2 to TRBJ2-7; TRBD1 is a possible D gene (5 bases). CDR1 SGHTA and CDR2 FQGNSA come from the germline V gene. The CDR3 extends over 15 amino acids. V was trimmed by 1 base and J by 2 bases, leaving 12 bases between them. DNA of the CDR3: TGTGCCAGCAGCTTAGGCAGGGTACCTACCTACGAGCAGTACTTC. This translates into CASSLGRVPTYEQYF.